A single sample is the source of the 17 T cell receptor beta chains below, sequenced in a study of human thymus T cells. Resections were taken during corrective heart surgery, and the thymus tissue came from these. Assay used: immunoSEQ multiplex PCR; TCRdb lists only in-frame clones, some missing. The sample yields about 78,000 clones, 90% to 97% seen once. The sequenced sample consisted of thymus tissue. These receptors all stem from a boy younger than two with a congenital heart defect but otherwise immunologically healthy.

This clone has just one count. The J gene is TRBJ2-1, the V gene TRBV9; D not certain. This CDR3 contains 14 residues. Germline V gives CDR1 SGDLS, CDR2 YYNGEE. Trimming stripped 3 bases from V and 1 base from J, with 8 bases between. The CDR3, as DNA: TGTGCCAGCAGCGCCCGATATTCCTACAATGAGCAGTTCTTC. Translated, it gives CASSARYSYNEQFF.

The rearrangement joins TRBV4-1 to TRBJ1-1; D uncertain. Per the germline V gene, CDR1 is MGHRA and CDR2 is YSYEKL. This CDR3 is built from 14 residues. V lost 0 bases, J lost 7 bases, and 12 bases lay in between. As DNA, the CDR3 is TGCGCCAGCAGCCAAGATTGGAGGGCCCTTGAAGCTTTCTTT. Amino acid sequence: CASSQDWRALEAFF.

CDR3 DNA sequence: TGTGCCAGCAGTGACGGGCAGACCTGCAGGGGAAACATTCAGTACTTC. Its protein is CASSDGQTCRGNIQYF. This rearrangement joins TRBV6-4 to TRBJ2-4; a possible D gene is TRBD1 (6 bases). CDR1 and CDR2 (germline): MRHNA, SNTAGT. The CDR3 length is 16 residues. Between the trimmed V and J ends, which lost 2 bases and 6 bases, there was a span of 17 bases.

The chain recombines TRBV25-1 with TRBJ2-3; 11 bases agree with TRBD1. J was trimmed by 1 base and V by 7 bases; bases with no gene match: 1. Per germline, CDR1 MGHDK and CDR2 SYGVNS. The CDR3 covers 14 residues. The CDR3 loop reads CASTGQGGTDTQYF. The CDR3 DNA reads TGTGCCAGCACGGGACAGGGGGGCACAGATACGCAGTATTTT.

This clone was seen a handful of times. The chain is built from TRBV10-1 and TRBJ2-1, with D perhaps being TRBD1 or TRBD2 (5 bases each). V was cut by 5 bases and J by 7 bases, with 15 bases left in between. Germline CDR1 WNHNN, CDR2 SYGVQD (reference sequence). The CDR3 totals 14 residues. Here the CDR3 reads CASSPGRYENEQFF. CDR3 DNA: TGCGCCAGCAGTCCGGGACGGTACGAGAATGAGCAGTTCTTC.

The chain is built from TRBV2 and TRBJ2-1; TRBD2 might be the D (5 bases). The CDR3 is 16 residues long. Germline V gene lookup returns CDR1 SNHLY and CDR2 FYNNEI. The V and J ends lost 0 bases and 5 bases respectively, with 14 bases between them. CDR3 nucleotides: TGTGCCAGCAGTGAAGCTCGGACTGGGAAGCACAATGAGCAGTTCTTC. Protein product: CASSEARTGKHNEQFF.

The chain links TRBV5-6 to TRBJ1-1; tentative D call: TRBD1 (5 bases). Germline V lookup: CDR1 SGHDT, CDR2 YYEEEE. Deletions cut 4 bases from V and 1 base from J, with 11 bases between. The CDR3 sequence is 14 residues long. The CDR3 bases are TGTGCCAGCAGCCCGGGACGGTCGAACACTGAAGCTTTCTTT. It is translated as CASSPGRSNTEAFF.

The V call is TRBV7-2, the J call TRBJ1-2; D is uncertain. The ends were cut back, 1 base at V and 7 bases at J, with 19 bases in the middle. Germline lookup yields CDR1 SGHTA and CDR2 FQGNSA. This CDR3 region has 16 residues. The CDR3 DNA follows: TGTGCCAGCAGCTTAGGTGGTCTGAAGGCTGGGCGTGGCTACACCTTC. Translating gives CASSLGGLKAGRGYTF.

The chain uses TRBV19 and TRBJ2-2; D perhaps matches TRBD1 (6 bases). Germline V gene lookup returns CDR1 LNHDA and CDR2 SQIVND (reference sequence). The CDR3 totals 14 residues. The V end was cut by 7 bases, the J end by 4 bases, with 13 bases between. The DNA for the CDR3 is TGTGCCAGTATTCAGACAGGAGCCACCGGGGAGCTGTTTTTT. It yields the protein CASIQTGATGELFF.

This chain connects TRBV14 to TRBJ1-4, with 8 bases identical to TRBD1. Germline lookup yields CDR1 SGHDN and CDR2 FVKESK. V lost 0 bases to trimming and J lost 8 bases; unmatched junction nucleotides: 11. The CDR3 is 17 amino acids. CDR3 protein: CASSQDLADRGCEKLFF. CDR3 DNA: TGTGCCAGCAGCCAAGATCTCGCCGACAGGGGTTGCGAAAAACTGTTTTTT. The whole variable domain, filled in from reference TRBV14 and TRBJ1-4, reads EAGVTQFPSHSVIEKGQTVTLRCDPISGHDNLYWYRRVMGKEIKFLLHFVKESKQDESGMPNNRFLAERTGGTYSTLKVQPAELEDSGVYFCASSQDLADRGCEKLFFGSGTQLSVL.

As DNA, the CDR3 is TGCGCCAGCAGCTCCCGGACTGGGGCGGTGGTAAACACCGGGGAGCTGTTTTTT. As protein: CASSSRTGAVVNTGELFF. The rearrangement links TRBV5-1 to TRBJ2-2; D tentatively fits TRBD1 or TRBD2 (5 bases each). Per germline, CDR1 SGHRS and CDR2 YFSETQ. The V and J ends lost 3 bases and 2 bases respectively, with 20 bases between them. The CDR3 has 18 amino acids.

This chain connects TRBV6-5 to TRBJ2-5; TRBD1 matches at 7 bases. CDR1 MNHEY and CDR2 SVGAGI come from the germline V gene. CDR3 length equals 14 residues. V shed 6 bases, J shed 5 bases, and the junction held 9 bases outside the gene matches. The DNA of the CDR3 is TGTGCCAGCAGCTGGGACAGCTCTGAGGAGACCCAGTACTTC. Protein sequence: CASSWDSSEETQYF.

This chain connects TRBV4-3 to TRBJ2-1, with TRBD2 matching over 9 bases. Germline V lookup: CDR1 LGHNA, CDR2 YSLEER. This CDR3 is 20 amino acids long. With 0 bases clipped from V and 8 bases from J, the junction kept 20 bases outside the gene matches. Here the CDR3 DNA reads TGCGCCAGCAGCCAAGATTGTTTCGCTAGCGGGGAATTGGTCTATCATGAGCAGTTCTTC. Its protein is CASSQDCFASGELVYHEQFF.

The chain has TRBV2 and TRBJ1-5, with 11 bases matching TRBD1. CDR1 and CDR2 from the germline V gene are SNHLY and FYNNEI. The CDR3 consists of 15 residues. The V segment lost 4 bases and the J segment 9 bases; nucleotides outside the gene matches: 8. The CDR3 nucleotides are TGTGCCAGCAGTGGGACAGGGGGCTCGGTCGGGCCCCAGCATTTT. Protein sequence: CASSGTGGSVGPQHF.

The chain carries TRBV4-2 and TRBJ2-5; tentatively, D is TRBD2 (6 bases). Deletions cut 1 base from V and 3 bases from J, with 24 bases between. CDR1 is LGHNA, CDR2 YNFKEQ, per germline. The CDR3 is 19 amino acids. CDR3 amino acids: CASSQASVMGLGDEETQYF. The CDR3 DNA is TGTGCCAGCAGCCAAGCCTCAGTAATGGGACTTGGGGACGAAGAGACCCAGTACTTC.

V gene TRBV18 combines with J gene TRBJ2-4; D tentatively reads TRBD1 or TRBD2 (5 bases each). Germline V gene lookup returns CDR1 KGHSH and CDR2 LQKENI. Trimming left V 4 bases short and J 6 bases short, with 16 bases between. The CDR3 length is 15 residues. This CDR3 is CASSLRKRDVNIQYF. For the CDR3, the DNA is TGTGCCAGCTCACTTCGGAAGAGGGACGTAAACATTCAGTACTTC.

The gene calls are TRBV5-1 and TRBJ1-2; no firm D call. The CDR3 consists of 13 residues. V lost 0 bases and J 4 bases, leaving 7 bases between the germline ends. Per the germline V gene, CDR1 is SGHRS and CDR2 is YFSETQ. The CDR3 nucleotides are TGCGCCAGCAGCTTGGGACCGAGCTATGGCTACACCTTC. It yields the protein CASSLGPSYGYTF.